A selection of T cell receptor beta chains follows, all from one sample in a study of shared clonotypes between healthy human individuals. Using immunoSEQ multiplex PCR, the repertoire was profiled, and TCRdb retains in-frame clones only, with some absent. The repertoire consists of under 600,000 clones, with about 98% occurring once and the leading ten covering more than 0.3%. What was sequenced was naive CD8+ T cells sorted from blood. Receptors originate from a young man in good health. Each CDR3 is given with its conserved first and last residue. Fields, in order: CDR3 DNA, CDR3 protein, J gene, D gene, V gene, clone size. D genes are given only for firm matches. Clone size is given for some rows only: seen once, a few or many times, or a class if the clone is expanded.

TGTGCCAGCAGCTACGGGACAGGGGAAGTGGACACTGAAGCTTTCTTT | CASSYGTGEVDTEAFF | TRBJ1-1 | TRBD1 | TRBV13 | NA
TGTGCCGTAGGACCAAGTTCCTACAATGAGCAGTTCTTC | CAVGPSSYNEQFF | TRBJ2-1 | NA | TRBV5-5 | NA
TGTGCCAGCAGGCGAACCTTAGCGAGAGGTTCCTACAATGAGCAGTTCTTC | CASRRTLARGSYNEQFF | TRBJ2-1 | NA | TRBV2 | NA
TGTGCCAGCAGTCCTTTGAGGGATCCCCCCTACGAGCAGTACTTC | CASSPLRDPPYEQYF | TRBJ2-7 | NA | TRBV28 | NA
TGTGCCAGCAGCCTAACTACGACAGGGCACGAGCAGTACTTC | CASSLTTTGHEQYF | TRBJ2-7 | TRBD1 | TRBV27 | NA
TGTGCCAGCAGCCGCCCGGGACTAGCGGGGGGGTCAGGTAGGAATGAGCAGTTCTTC | CASSRPGLAGGSGRNEQFF | TRBJ2-1 | TRBD2 | TRBV27 | NA
TGCAGCGTTGAAGAAGGAACAAGCTCCTACGAGCAGTACTTC | CSVEEGTSSYEQYF | TRBJ2-7 | NA | TRBV29-1 | once
TGTGCCAGCAGTTTAAGGGGCGGGAACACTGAAGCTTTCTTT | CASSLRGGNTEAFF | TRBJ1-1 | NA | TRBV6-6 | NA
TGTGCCAGCAGCCCCGGGGTAGCGGGAGAAATAAGCACAGATACGCAGTATTTT | CASSPGVAGEISTDTQYF | TRBJ2-3 | TRBD2 | TRBV11-2 | NA
TGTGCCAGCTCACCATCCGGGGAGGTGAATGAAAAACTGTTTTTT | CASSPSGEVNEKLFF | TRBJ1-4 | NA | TRBV18 | NA
TGCGCCAGCAGCCAAGAAGTAGGGCTCACCCGGGGCTACACCTTC | CASSQEVGLTRGYTF | TRBJ1-2 | NA | TRBV4-3 | NA
TGTGCCAGCAGCCCCGGGACAGGGGTCGATGAGCAGTTCTTC | CASSPGTGVDEQFF | TRBJ2-1 | TRBD1 | TRBV14 | NA
TGTGCCAGCAGCTTAGGCGGCTCGGGGACTGAAGCTTTCTTT | CASSLGGSGTEAFF | TRBJ1-1 | NA | TRBV7-6 | once
TGTGCCAGCAGCCCAATACAGCGGCCTACAGAGACCCAGTACTTC | CASSPIQRPTETQYF | TRBJ2-5 | NA | TRBV5-5 | NA
TGCAGCGTAGACACCTGGGGTAGCGAGCAGTACTTC | CSVDTWGSEQYF | TRBJ2-7 | NA | TRBV29-1 | NA
TGTGCCAGCAGGGGTAATGTCCTACATGAGCAGTTCTTC | CASRGNVLHEQFF | TRBJ2-1 | NA | TRBV27 | NA
TGTGCCAGCAGTTTTAAGGGGAACACTGAAGCTTTCTTT | CASSFKGNTEAFF | TRBJ1-1 | NA | TRBV27 | NA
TGTGCCAGCAGCTTACTACCCCCTACTAGCACTAGCTCCTACGAGCAGTACTTC | CASSLLPPTSTSSYEQYF | TRBJ2-7 | NA | TRBV11-2 | NA
TGCGCCAGCAGCTTGGCCGGCGGTAGCTACGAGCAGTACTTC | CASSLAGGSYEQYF | TRBJ2-7 | NA | TRBV5-1 | NA
TGCGCCAGCAGCCAAGAACCGGGAGTGGTCGGGGAGCTGTTTTTT | CASSQEPGVVGELFF | TRBJ2-2 | NA | TRBV4-1 | NA
TGCGCCAGCAGTGAGGGCGTTGAGCAGTACTTC | CASSEGVEQYF | TRBJ2-7 | NA | TRBV10-1 | few
TGCAGCGCCGATTCGGGGGGGGAGACCCAGTACTTC | CSADSGGETQYF | TRBJ2-5 | TRBD2 | TRBV29-1 | NA
TGTGCCAGCAGCGTAGACGTCAGTACAGATACGCAGTATTTT | CASSVDVSTDTQYF | TRBJ2-3 | NA | TRBV9 | NA
TGTGCCAGCAATGACCCCGGAGACCATGAGCAGTTCTTC | CASNDPGDHEQFF | TRBJ2-1 | NA | TRBV6-1 | NA
TGTGCCAGCAGTTATGGGACTAGCGGGAGCTCGGCAGATACGCAGTATTTT | CASSYGTSGSSADTQYF | TRBJ2-3 | TRBD2 | TRBV5-5 | NA
TGTGCCAGCAGCTTAGGGACTAGCGGGAGGGCCGCCGGGGAGCTGTTTTTT | CASSLGTSGRAAGELFF | TRBJ2-2 | TRBD2 | TRBV11-2 | NA
TGTGCCAGCAGCCCCGAGGCGGGGCAAAGCTACGAGCAGTACTTC | CASSPEAGQSYEQYF | TRBJ2-7 | NA | TRBV9 | NA
TGTGCCAGCAGCCTAACCCGGGACAGGGCCTACAATGAGCAGTTCTTC | CASSLTRDRAYNEQFF | TRBJ2-1 | TRBD1 | TRBV9 | NA
TGTGCCAGCAGATCGACAGCTTACTCTGGAAACACCATATATTTT | CASRSTAYSGNTIYF | TRBJ1-3 | NA | TRBV6-5 | NA
TGTGCCAGCATTAATCGTCCGGGTTTTGGCAATGAGCAGTTCTTC | CASINRPGFGNEQFF | TRBJ2-1 | NA | TRBV27 | NA
TGCGCCAGCAGCCATGTAACCGGGCCCGCGAACACTGAAGCTTTCTTT | CASSHVTGPANTEAFF | TRBJ1-1 | NA | TRBV4-1 | NA
TGTGCCAGCAGCGCTAACACAGATACGCAGTATTTT | CASSANTDTQYF | TRBJ2-3 | NA | TRBV9 | NA
TGTGCCAGCAGCGTACGGCGGGAGAGCTCCTACAATGAGCAGTTCTTC | CASSVRRESSYNEQFF | TRBJ2-1 | TRBD2 | TRBV9 | NA
TGTGCCAGCAGCTTGGAGGGGGGACTAGCGGGAGGAGCTTCTGAGCAGTTCTTC | CASSLEGGLAGGASEQFF | TRBJ2-1 | TRBD2 | TRBV5-6 | NA
TGTGCCAGCAGTCCCGAGACAGCTAACTATGGCTACACCTTC | CASSPETANYGYTF | TRBJ1-2 | NA | TRBV6-1 | once
TGTGCCAGCAGTCGCACGACAGGGATGGAGGGACCGAATGAAAAACTGTTTTTT | CASSRTTGMEGPNEKLFF | TRBJ1-4 | TRBD1 | TRBV27 | NA
TGTGCCAGCAGCTTGGGAACAACGGGGACAGATACGCAGTATTTT | CASSLGTTGTDTQYF | TRBJ2-3 | NA | TRBV5-8 | NA
TGTGCCAGCAGCTTAAGCGGAAACTCCTACGAGCAGTACTTC | CASSLSGNSYEQYF | TRBJ2-7 | NA | TRBV7-9 | NA
TGTGCCAGCAGCGGAAAGACTAGCCCTAACACAGATACGCAGTATTTT | CASSGKTSPNTDTQYF | TRBJ2-3 | TRBD2 | TRBV9 | NA
TGTGCCAGCGCGTGGGGAGGTGGGTTCTACGAGCAGTACTTC | CASAWGGGFYEQYF | TRBJ2-7 | NA | TRBV27 | NA
TGCGCCAGCAGCCAAGAGGGGCCGTACTACGAGCAGTACTTC | CASSQEGPYYEQYF | TRBJ2-7 | NA | TRBV4-1 | NA
TGTGCCAGCAGTTTAACAGGGTCAGGCTACACTGAAGCTTTCTTT | CASSLTGSGYTEAFF | TRBJ1-1 | NA | TRBV6-5 | NA
TGTGCCAGCAGCGCCGGACTAGGGGTCATTCAGTACTTC | CASSAGLGVIQYF | TRBJ2-4 | TRBD2 | TRBV7-2 | NA
TGTGCCAGCAGCTTGAGAGGACAGGGCAATCAGCCCCAGCATTTT | CASSLRGQGNQPQHF | TRBJ1-5 | TRBD1 | TRBV5-6 | NA
TGTGCCAGCAGCCGAACCCCGACAGGGGACCTGAACACTGAAGCTTTCTTT | CASSRTPTGDLNTEAFF | TRBJ1-1 | TRBD1 | TRBV7-9 | once
TGTGCCAGCAGTTCGCCGGTGGGGACTAGCGGGAGTGCCTCCTACGAGCAGTACTTC | CASSSPVGTSGSASYEQYF | TRBJ2-7 | TRBD2 | TRBV28 | NA
TGTGCCAGCAGTCGCCTAGCGGCAGTTTACGAGCAGTACTTC | CASSRLAAVYEQYF | TRBJ2-7 | TRBD2 | TRBV27 | NA
TGTGCCAGCAGCTTAGGCGGGGGCGCCGGGGAAAAACTGTTTTTT | CASSLGGGAGEKLFF | TRBJ1-4 | NA | TRBV13 | NA
TGCAGCGTTGAAGGGCGGACAGGAGAGATTTATGGCTACACCTTC | CSVEGRTGEIYGYTF | TRBJ1-2 | TRBD1 | TRBV29-1 | NA
TGTGCCATCAGAGACAGGGGCGGCTATGGCTACACCTTC | CAIRDRGGYGYTF | TRBJ1-2 | TRBD1 | TRBV10-3 | NA
TGTGCCAGCAGTTCAGGGGTTGAAGCTTTCTTT | CASSSGVEAFF | TRBJ1-1 | NA | TRBV27 | NA
TGCGCCAGCAGCCAAAGTAGCGGTTCCTACAATGAGCAGTTCTTC | CASSQSSGSYNEQFF | TRBJ2-1 | NA | TRBV4-3 | NA
TGTGCCAGCAGCTCTGGAAACACCATATATTTT | CASSSGNTIYF | TRBJ1-3 | NA | TRBV7-9 | once
TGTGCCAGCAGTTCTCCTAGCGGGAGGGCCTTTGATACGCAGTATTTT | CASSSPSGRAFDTQYF | TRBJ2-3 | TRBD2 | TRBV2 | NA